This T cell receptor (beta chain) was sequenced during a study of cytomegalovirus exposure and HLA in healthy donors. Overall study: The study placed less than 90% of its roughly 410 genotyped donors in the Caucasian-associated ancestry cluster. Overall study results and limits: Some V segments, TRBV6-2 and TRBV6-3 among them, were indistinguishable and were therefore excluded. Available immune exposure information was restricted to CMV serostatus only.

60 Vbeta and 13 Jbeta primers were used in PCR. The table came from immunoSEQ multiplex PCR; TCRdb's copy has only in-frame clones and leaves some out. The sample holds over 40,000 clones; 87% are singletons and the top ten take around 8%. Turning to this clone: Antigen unknown.

The germline V gene has CDR1 SGHRS and CDR2 YFSETQ. This CDR3 has 18 amino acids. J was trimmed by 5 bases and V by 1 base; bases with no gene match: 12. The chain links TRBV5-1 to TRBJ2-3, with 11 bases that match TRBD2. The specimen sequenced was PBMCs. The clonotype was recovered from a woman between 35 and 50 years old in good health and CMV-seropositive. In DNA form, the CDR3 reads TGCGCCAGCAGCTTGTCGGCTAGCGGGAGGTCGGGGCAAGATACGCAGTATTTT. The encoded protein is CASSLSASGRSGQDTQYF.